The clone carrying this T cell receptor beta chain occurred many times. This sample is part of a study of T cell repertoires in cytomegalovirus infection. V lost 1 base and J lost 9, with 16 bases in between. CDR1 and CDR2 from the germline V gene are SGHTA and FQGNSA. The CDR3 contains 15 residues. TCRdb independently ran MiXCR on the reads; one entry per CDR3 protein. The table records 300,000 to 400,000 distinct CDR3 sequences, over 7.5% of them present only once. The TCR sequence derives from a human donor in good health (CMV status not recorded). Some clones in this sample may be carry-over from other donors' samples. The chain links TRBV7-2 to TRBJ2-1; D ambiguous. Source material: PBMCs. CDR3 sequence: CASSLVLGVNLEQFF. CDR3 DNA: TGTGCCAGCAGCTTAGTATTGGGCGTCAATCTTGAGCAGTTCTTC. Based on the CDR3 plus reference TRBV7-2 and TRBJ2-1, the full variable domain is GAGVSQSPSNKVTEKGKDVELRCDPISGHTALYWYRQSLGQGLEFLIYFQGNSAPDKSGLPSDRFSAERTGGSVSTLTIQRTQQEDSAVYLCASSLVLGVNLEQFFGPGTRLTVL.